The rows below give T cell receptor beta chains drawn from one sample of a study of CD8+ T cells in alopecia areata. TCRdb's copy holds only in-frame clones and misses some; the assay was immunoSEQ multiplex PCR. The sample carries more than 95,000 clones, approximately 42% recorded once. The sample was CD4+ T cells sorted from blood. These receptors were collected from a human donor with alopecia areata. Both conserved end residues are part of each CDR3. Fields, in order: clone size, CDR3 length, D gene, V gene, J gene, CDR3 DNA, CDR3 protein. D genes are given only for firm matches. Clone size appears in some rows only: once, few, many, or a class for an expanded clone.

size: once; length: 12; D: NA; V: TRBV29-1; J: TRBJ1-5; DNA: TGCAGCGTTGCAGGGACGGATCAGCCCCAGCATTTT; CDR3: CSVAGTDQPQHF
size: NA; length: 13; D: NA; V: TRBV30; J: TRBJ1-4; DNA: TGTGCCTGGAGTGGGCCGATTAATGAAAAACTGTTTTTT; CDR3: CAWSGPINEKLFF
size: NA; length: 14; D: NA; V: TRBV7-2; J: TRBJ2-5; DNA: TGTGCCAGCAGCTTAGGTCACAGGGCGGAGACCCAGTACTTC; CDR3: CASSLGHRAETQYF
size: few; length: 14; D: TRBD1; V: TRBV30; J: TRBJ1-2; DNA: TGTGCCTGGACCCCAGACAGGGTGGGGTATGGCTACACCTTC; CDR3: CAWTPDRVGYGYTF
size: few; length: 16; D: TRBD1; V: TRBV27; J: TRBJ2-2; DNA: TGTGCCAGCAGTACAGACCAAAAGGGGGCGACCGGGGAGCTGTTTTTT; CDR3: CASSTDQKGATGELFF
size: NA; length: 14; D: NA; V: TRBV4-2; J: TRBJ1-6; DNA: TGTGCCAGCAGCCAAGATCGGGGGGATTCACCCCTCCACTTT; CDR3: CASSQDRGDSPLHF
size: NA; length: 13; D: NA; V: TRBV6-1; J: TRBJ1-4; DNA: TGTGCCAGCAGTGAAGTGGCCATCGAAAAACTGTTTTTT; CDR3: CASSEVAIEKLFF
size: NA; length: 12; D: NA; V: TRBV29-1; J: TRBJ1-1; DNA: TGCAGCGTTGAAGGGTTTAACACTGAAGCTTTCTTT; CDR3: CSVEGFNTEAFF
size: NA; length: 12; D: NA; V: TRBV5-1; J: TRBJ2-7; DNA: TGCGCCAGCAGCTTCGGGGTTCACGAGCAGTACTTC; CDR3: CASSFGVHEQYF
size: few; length: 12; D: NA; V: TRBV30; J: TRBJ2-3; DNA: TGTGCCTGGAGCCAGGACCGAGGTACGCAGTATTTT; CDR3: CAWSQDRGTQYF
size: few; length: 14; D: TRBD2; V: TRBV30; J: TRBJ2-2; DNA: TGTGCCTGGAGTGGACTAGCGGGAGTCGGGGAGCTGTTTTTT; CDR3: CAWSGLAGVGELFF
size: NA; length: 16; D: TRBD1; V: TRBV5-1; J: TRBJ2-5; DNA: TGCGCCAGCAGCTTGGCCGGGACAGGGTCGAAAGAGACCCAGTACTTC; CDR3: CASSLAGTGSKETQYF
size: NA; length: 16; D: NA; V: TRBV4-2; J: TRBJ2-7; DNA: TGTGCCAGCAGCCGTTCAGTGGGAGGAAGTTCCTACGAGCAGTACTTC; CDR3: CASSRSVGGSSYEQYF
size: few; length: 12; D: NA; V: TRBV6-6; J: TRBJ2-5; DNA: TGTGCCAGCGGAGGAGGCCAAGAGACCCAGTACTTC; CDR3: CASGGGQETQYF
size: NA; length: 15; D: TRBD1; V: TRBV11-2; J: TRBJ2-3; DNA: TGTGCCAGCAGTAACACAGGGGTTTCCCCTGGTACGCAGTATTTT; CDR3: CASSNTGVSPGTQYF
size: NA; length: 17; D: NA; V: TRBV29-1; J: TRBJ2-5; DNA: TGCAGCGTTGACAACAGTAGGACGGGTCCCTCATTGACTACCCAGTACTTC; CDR3: CSVDNSRTGPSLTTQYF
size: NA; length: 16; D: TRBD2; V: TRBV5-1; J: TRBJ2-7; DNA: TGCGCCAGCAGCTCAGGACTAGCGCCTAGCTCCTACGAGCAGTACTTC; CDR3: CASSSGLAPSSYEQYF
size: NA; length: 15; D: TRBD1; V: TRBV7-8; J: TRBJ1-5; DNA: TGTGCCAGCAGCAGGGACAGGGGGCATGGACAGCCCCAGCATTTT; CDR3: CASSRDRGHGQPQHF
size: NA; length: 14; D: NA; V: TRBV5-1; J: TRBJ1-4; DNA: TGCGCCAGCAGCTCGGATTCGACTAATGAAAAACTGTTTTTT; CDR3: CASSSDSTNEKLFF
size: NA; length: 13; D: NA; V: TRBV29-1; J: TRBJ2-7; DNA: TGCAGCGCTATAAGGACCCCTAACTACGAGCAGTACTTC; CDR3: CSAIRTPNYEQYF
size: NA; length: 20; D: TRBD2; V: TRBV4-3; J: TRBJ2-3; DNA: TGCGCCAGCAGCCAAGTTTTACTCCTCCCGCCAGCGGGGGGGCAAGATACGCAGTATTTT; CDR3: CASSQVLLLPPAGGQDTQYF
size: once; length: 13; D: NA; V: TRBV28; J: TRBJ2-1; DNA: TGTGCCAGCAAGGCTAGGTCCTACAATGAGCAGTTCTTC; CDR3: CASKARSYNEQFF
size: few; length: 11; D: NA; V: TRBV29-1; J: TRBJ2-7; DNA: TGCAGCGTTGGTTCTGGGAGCGAGCAGTACTTC; CDR3: CSVGSGSEQYF
size: few; length: 15; D: NA; V: TRBV5-1; J: TRBJ2-7; DNA: TGCGCCAGCAGCTCTTCCCACGCAGGACCCTACGAGCAGTACTTC; CDR3: CASSSSHAGPYEQYF
size: few; length: 13; D: NA; V: TRBV15; J: TRBJ1-1; DNA: TGTGCCACCAGCAGACGGATTGACACTGAAGCTTTCTTT; CDR3: CATSRRIDTEAFF
size: few; length: 14; D: NA; V: TRBV11-2; J: TRBJ2-5; DNA: TGTGCCAGCAGCTTCATGAGGGGTACAGAGACCCAGTACTTC; CDR3: CASSFMRGTETQYF
size: NA; length: 13; D: NA; V: TRBV28; J: TRBJ2-4; DNA: TGTGCCACCGCCGGGGTCAGCCCAAACATTCAGTACTTC; CDR3: CATAGVSPNIQYF
size: NA; length: 14; D: NA; V: TRBV2; J: TRBJ2-2; DNA: TGTGCCAGCAGGTCAGGGAGTCGGACCGGGGAGCTGTTTTTT; CDR3: CASRSGSRTGELFF
size: few; length: 15; D: NA; V: TRBV18; J: TRBJ2-2; DNA: TGTGCCAGCTCACCATCAGGGGCGCTGACCGGGGAGCTGTTTTTT; CDR3: CASSPSGALTGELFF
size: NA; length: 15; D: TRBD1; V: TRBV2; J: TRBJ2-1; DNA: TGTGCCAGCAGGGCCCGGGACAGGGCTTACAATGAGCAGTTCTTC; CDR3: CASRARDRAYNEQFF
size: NA; length: 12; D: NA; V: TRBV7-2; J: TRBJ2-7; DNA: TGTGCCAGCAGTTATTTCGGAACCGAGCAGTACTTC; CDR3: CASSYFGTEQYF
size: NA; length: 14; D: NA; V: TRBV5-6; J: TRBJ2-7; DNA: TGTGCCAGCAGCCCCGGACGGGTATCGAACGAGCAGTACTTC; CDR3: CASSPGRVSNEQYF
size: few; length: 13; D: NA; V: TRBV7-8; J: TRBJ2-1; DNA: TGTGCCAGCAGCTTAAGGAGTGGGAATGAGCAGTTCTTC; CDR3: CASSLRSGNEQFF
size: NA; length: 14; D: NA; V: TRBV7-2; J: TRBJ2-7; DNA: TGTGCCAGCAGCTTAGACAAGGGGACCTACGAGCAGTACTTC; CDR3: CASSLDKGTYEQYF
size: few; length: 12; D: NA; V: TRBV29-1; J: TRBJ2-5; DNA: TGCAGCGTTGACTTGACCCAAGAGACCCAGTACTTC; CDR3: CSVDLTQETQYF
size: few; length: 13; D: NA; V: TRBV30; J: TRBJ2-7; DNA: TGTGCCTGGAGGTCGGCTGGAGGGAATGAGCAGTACTTC; CDR3: CAWRSAGGNEQYF
size: NA; length: 14; D: TRBD2; V: TRBV29-1; J: TRBJ2-7; DNA: TGCAGCGTTGTAGGACTAGCGGGAAGTTTCGAGCAGTACTTC; CDR3: CSVVGLAGSFEQYF
size: once; length: 15; D: NA; V: TRBV30; J: TRBJ2-7; DNA: TGTGCCTGGAGCCCGCGGGGAAGCGTACGTCGGGAGCAGTACTTC; CDR3: CAWSPRGSVRREQYF
size: few; length: 12; D: NA; V: TRBV7-9; J: TRBJ1-1; DNA: TGTGCCAGCAGCTTAGGTGGCGCTGAAGCTTTCTTT; CDR3: CASSLGGAEAFF
size: NA; length: 14; D: NA; V: TRBV7-9; J: TRBJ2-5; DNA: TGTGCCAGCACCCTTGGGGTCAACCAAGAGACCCAGTACTTC; CDR3: CASTLGVNQETQYF
size: NA; length: 14; D: TRBD1; V: TRBV25-1; J: TRBJ2-7; DNA: TGTGCCAGCAGTGGGGGGCAGGGGGCTGCCGAGCAGTACTTC; CDR3: CASSGGQGAAEQYF
size: NA; length: 15; D: NA; V: TRBV30; J: TRBJ1-6; DNA: TGTGCCTGGAGTAGGCCGGGACTTGTTGGTTCACCCCTCCACTTT; CDR3: CAWSRPGLVGSPLHF
size: NA; length: 14; D: NA; V: TRBV5-4; J: TRBJ2-1; DNA: TGTGCCAGCAGCTTCGGCGCCTCCTACAATGAGCAGTTCTTC; CDR3: CASSFGASYNEQFF
size: NA; length: 14; D: NA; V: TRBV5-1; J: TRBJ2-7; DNA: TGCGCCAGCAGCTTGGGCCAGGAGCCCTACGAGCAGTACTTC; CDR3: CASSLGQEPYEQYF
size: NA; length: 13; D: NA; V: TRBV29-1; J: TRBJ1-1; DNA: TGCAGCGTGAGGGGGAGTCCGAACACTGAAGCTTTCTTT; CDR3: CSVRGSPNTEAFF
size: NA; length: 15; D: NA; V: TRBV5-1; J: TRBJ1-6; DNA: TGCGCCAGCAGCTTGATAGGACAGAGTGTTTCGCCCCTCCACTTT; CDR3: CASSLIGQSVSPLHF
size: NA; length: 16; D: TRBD1; V: TRBV9; J: TRBJ2-2; DNA: TGTGCCAGCAGCCGCGGACAGGGGGCGCGTACCGGGGAGCTGTTTTTT; CDR3: CASSRGQGARTGELFF
size: NA; length: 13; D: NA; V: TRBV4-1; J: TRBJ2-7; DNA: TGCGCCAGCAGCCCGACAGACTACTACGAGCAGTACTTC; CDR3: CASSPTDYYEQYF
size: NA; length: 14; D: NA; V: TRBV6-5; J: TRBJ2-7; DNA: TGTGCCAGCAGTTTTGGCCCCAATTCTGCCGAGCAGTACTTC; CDR3: CASSFGPNSAEQYF
size: NA; length: 13; D: NA; V: TRBV6-1; J: TRBJ2-3; DNA: TGTGCCAGCAGTTCTCTTCAGGGGGGTACGCAGTATTTT; CDR3: CASSSLQGGTQYF
size: NA; length: 15; D: TRBD1; V: TRBV30; J: TRBJ1-1; DNA: TGTGCCTGGAGTAAGACAGGGGCGCCGGACACTGAAGCTTTCTTT; CDR3: CAWSKTGAPDTEAFF
size: few; length: 14; D: NA; V: TRBV7-9; J: TRBJ2-3; DNA: TGTGCCAGCAGCTTAAATAGGGTCACAGATACGCAGTATTTT; CDR3: CASSLNRVTDTQYF